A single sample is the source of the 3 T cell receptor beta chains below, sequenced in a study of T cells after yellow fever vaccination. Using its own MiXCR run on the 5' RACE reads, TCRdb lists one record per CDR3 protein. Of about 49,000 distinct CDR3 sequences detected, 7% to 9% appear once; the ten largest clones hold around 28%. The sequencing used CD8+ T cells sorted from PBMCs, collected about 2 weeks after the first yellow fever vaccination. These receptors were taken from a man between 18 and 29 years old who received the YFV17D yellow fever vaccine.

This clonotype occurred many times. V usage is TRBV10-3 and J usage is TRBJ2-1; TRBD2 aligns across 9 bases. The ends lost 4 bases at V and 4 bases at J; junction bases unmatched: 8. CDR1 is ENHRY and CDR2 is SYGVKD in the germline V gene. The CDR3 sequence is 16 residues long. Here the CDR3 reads CAISGPAGGSYNEQFF. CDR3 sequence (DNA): TGTGCCATCAGTGGACCAGCGGGGGGTTCGTACAATGAGCAGTTCTTC.

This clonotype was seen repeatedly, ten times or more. CDR3 sequence (DNA): TGTGCCAGCAGTTTTCGGGCCATTGGGGGGGGCCCTCCCTACGAGCAGTACTTC. It yields the protein CASSFRAIGGGPPYEQYF. V and J are TRBV12-3 or TRBV12-4 and TRBJ2-7, with D maybe TRBD2 (7 bases). This CDR3 region has 18 residues. V was cut by 3 bases and J by 2 bases, with 23 bases left in between.

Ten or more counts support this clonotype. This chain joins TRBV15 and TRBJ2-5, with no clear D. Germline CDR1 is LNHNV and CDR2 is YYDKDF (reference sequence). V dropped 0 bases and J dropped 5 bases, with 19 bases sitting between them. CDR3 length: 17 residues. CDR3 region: CATSRDPRGLVVETQYF. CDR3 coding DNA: TGTGCCACCAGCAGAGATCCCCGTGGGCTAGTAGTTGAGACCCAGTACTTC.